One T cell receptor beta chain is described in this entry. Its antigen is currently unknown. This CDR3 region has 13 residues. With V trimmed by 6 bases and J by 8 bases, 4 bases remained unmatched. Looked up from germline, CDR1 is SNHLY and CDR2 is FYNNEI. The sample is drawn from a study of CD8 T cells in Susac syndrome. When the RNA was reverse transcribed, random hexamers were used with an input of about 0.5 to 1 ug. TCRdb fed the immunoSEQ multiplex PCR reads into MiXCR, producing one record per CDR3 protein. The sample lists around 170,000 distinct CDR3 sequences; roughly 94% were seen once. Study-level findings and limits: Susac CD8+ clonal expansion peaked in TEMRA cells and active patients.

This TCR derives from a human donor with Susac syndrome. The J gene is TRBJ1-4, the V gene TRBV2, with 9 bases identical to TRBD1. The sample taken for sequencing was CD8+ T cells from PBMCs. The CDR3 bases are TGTGCCAGCAGCACGGACAGGGGAGAAAAACTGTTTTTT. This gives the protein CASSTDRGEKLFF.